The TCR beta chain under discussion was sequenced for a study of T cells after yellow fever vaccination. TCRdb re-called the 5' RACE reads with MiXCR, one entry per CDR3 protein. The sample has under 95,000 distinct CDR3 sequences; around 7.9% are singletons. Ten or more counts support this clonotype. The TCR was taken from a man between 18 and 29 years old who received the YFV17D yellow fever vaccine. The sample was CD8+ T cells sorted from PBMCs, taken roughly 10 days after the first yellow fever vaccination.

The CDR3 region has the DNA TGTGCCAGCAGCTCGCGACAGGGTGACACCGGGGAGCTGTTTTTT. Protein: CASSSRQGDTGELFF. V usage is TRBV7-9 and J usage is TRBJ2-2; 7 nucleotides align to TRBD1. The V and J ends lost 4 bases and 3 bases, in that order; junction bases with no gene match: 5. The V gene's germline CDR1 is SEHNR and CDR2 FQNEAQ (reference sequence). The CDR3 is 15 residues long.